The 5 T cell receptor beta chains listed next were all sequenced from one sample in a study of control samples from healthy donors and cancer patients. TCRdb keeps only in-frame clones here, not all; method: immunoSEQ multiplex PCR. The table shows roughly 68,000 clones, with about 83% occurring only once. Material: blood. These receptors were taken from a man in his 60s in good health.

Here the CDR3 DNA reads TGTGCCAGCAGGCCTAAAAAAGTTGGAACTAGTTCGGCGGGAGAAGGGAAGTCGCGGGAGACCCAGTACTTC. It specifies CASRPKKVGTSSAGEGKSRETQYF. The rearrangement uses TRBV21-1 and TRBJ2-5; the table's D call of TRBD2 was not tested on the DNA. TRBV21-1 is a pseudogene. The CDR3 totals 24 residues.

CDR3 residues: CASSYDALDYNEQFF. CDR3 nucleotides: TGTGCCAGCAGTTACGATGCTTTAGATTACAATGAGCAGTTCTTC. The chain couples TRBV6-6 to TRBJ2-1, with D unresolved. Germline assignment: CDR1 MNHNY and CDR2 SVGAGI (reference sequence). Trimming took off 2 bases at V and 4 bases at J, with 12 bases between the two ends. There are 15 residues in the CDR3.

This clone was recorded once. This chain joins TRBV6-5 and TRBJ2-6, with D perhaps TRBD2 (5 bases). CDR3 size: 15 residues. Germline CDR1 MNHEY, CDR2 SVGAGI. V was cut by 6 bases and J by 2 bases, with 11 bases left in between. This CDR3 is CASRRAGAGANVLTF. The CDR3 DNA reads as TGTGCCAGCAGACGCGCCGGGGCTGGGGCCAACGTCCTGACTTTC.

V is TRBV4-2 and J is TRBJ1-3, with 7 bases aligning to TRBD1. V lost 0 bases and J lost 0; bases outside the gene matches: 2. This CDR3 is built from 16 residues. The germline gives CDR1 LGHNA, CDR2 YNFKEQ. Written as DNA, the CDR3 is TGTGCCAGCAGCCAAGAGACAGGGCACTCTGGAAACACCATATATTTT. Amino acids: CASSQETGHSGNTIYF.

The sample holds a few counts of this clone. This rearrangement joins TRBV19 to TRBJ2-5; TRBD2 matches at 13 bases. The ends lost 5 bases at V and 5 bases at J; junction bases unmatched: 8. CDR1 is LNHDA and CDR2 is SQIVND in the germline V gene (reference sequence). The CDR3 length is 16 residues. The CDR3 coding sequence is TGTGCCAGTAGTGATGGGACTAGCGGGGACAGGGAGACCCAGTACTTC. It specifies CASSDGTSGDRETQYF.